The entry that follows covers one TCR beta chain sequence. CDR1 is DFQATT and CDR2 is SNEGSKA in the germline V gene (reference sequence). The J segment lost 5 bases and the V segment lost 5 bases, leaving 4 bases of the junction unmatched. The CDR3 covers 13 residues. The data were obtained in a study of blood T cells in healthy people across ages. Using a J-beta primer mix together with a sample-barcoded 5' primer, a second PCR was run for about 6 to 11 cycles. TCRdb fed the 5' RACE reads into MiXCR, producing one record per CDR3 protein. The top ten hold around a quarter of the sample, which has about 830,000 distinct CDR3 sequences, approximately 67% seen once.

The genes are TRBV20-1 and TRBJ2-1, with TRBD2 identical over 9 bases. Sequenced: blood. The TCR sequence derives from a man in his thirties or forties in good health. CDR3 nucleotide sequence: TGCAGTGCTTCGCCTAGCGGGAACAATGAGCAGTTCTTC. Translated, it gives CSASPSGNNEQFF.